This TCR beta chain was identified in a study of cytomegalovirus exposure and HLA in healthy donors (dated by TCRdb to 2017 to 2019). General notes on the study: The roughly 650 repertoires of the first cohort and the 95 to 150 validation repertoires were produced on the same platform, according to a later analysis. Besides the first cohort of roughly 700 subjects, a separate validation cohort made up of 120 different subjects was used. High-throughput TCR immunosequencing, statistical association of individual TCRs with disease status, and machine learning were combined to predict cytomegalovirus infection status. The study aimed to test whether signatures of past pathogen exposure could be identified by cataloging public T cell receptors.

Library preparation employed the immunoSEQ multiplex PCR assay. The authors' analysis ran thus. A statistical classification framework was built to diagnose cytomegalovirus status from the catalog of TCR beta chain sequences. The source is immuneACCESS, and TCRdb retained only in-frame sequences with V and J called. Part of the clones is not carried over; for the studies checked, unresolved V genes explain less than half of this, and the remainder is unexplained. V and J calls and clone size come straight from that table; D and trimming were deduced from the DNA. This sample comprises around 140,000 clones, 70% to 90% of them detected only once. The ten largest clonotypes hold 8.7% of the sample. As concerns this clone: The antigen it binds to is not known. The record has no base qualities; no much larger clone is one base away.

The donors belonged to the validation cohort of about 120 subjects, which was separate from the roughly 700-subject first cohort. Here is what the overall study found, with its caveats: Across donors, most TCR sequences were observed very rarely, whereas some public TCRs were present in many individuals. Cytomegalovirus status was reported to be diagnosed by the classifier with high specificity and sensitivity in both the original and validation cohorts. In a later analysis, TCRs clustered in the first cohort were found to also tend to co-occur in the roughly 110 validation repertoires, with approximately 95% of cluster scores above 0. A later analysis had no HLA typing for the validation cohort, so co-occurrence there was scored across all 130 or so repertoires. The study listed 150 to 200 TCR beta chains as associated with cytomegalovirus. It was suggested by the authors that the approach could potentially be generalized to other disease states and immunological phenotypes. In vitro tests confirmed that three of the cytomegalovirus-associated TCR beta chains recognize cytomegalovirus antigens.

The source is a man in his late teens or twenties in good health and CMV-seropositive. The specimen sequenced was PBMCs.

CDR3 reads: CASSLVLGNTEAFF. The nucleotide sequence reads TGCGCCAGCAGCTTGGTCCTCGGTAACACTGAAGCTTTCTTT. In this chain, TRBV5-1 is recombined with TRBJ1-1; there is no confident call for the D gene. CDR1 and CDR2, per the germline V gene, are SGHRS and YFSETQ. The V and J ends are trimmed by 0 bases and 2 bases, leaving 8 bases between them. There are 14 amino acids in the CDR3, from cysteine to phenylalanine inclusive. Only the CDR3 DNA is retained, 42 bases long and in frame from the first base.